This TCR beta chain was profiled in a study of CD8+CD57+ T cells in acquired aplastic anemia. Study as a whole: Sorted CD4+ and CD8+ cells gave an average of about 3.4 ug of DNA.

TCR beta VDJ and CDR3 were profiled, and genomic DNA was the template. TCRdb processed the reads anew with MiXCR; each CDR3 protein has one entry. In the table there are about 190,000 distinct CDR3 sequences, less than 65% of which are singletons. This clonotype was observed many times. Its antigen is not known. Germline CDR1 MNHEY, CDR2 SMNVEV (reference sequence). V lost 2 bases and J lost 7, with 14 bases in between. The CDR3 covers 14 residues. Broader study findings: Around 29 shared CD8+ CDR3s appeared highly expressed within patients' immunodominant clones.

This chain links TRBV27 with TRBJ1-2, with no clear D. Sequences were obtained from sorted CD4+, CD8+, or CD8+CD57+ T cells (not recorded which) from PBMCs. The receptor was derived from a human donor in good health, serving as a control. In DNA, the CDR3 is TGTGCCAGCAGTTTAGGGCCAGAGTGGACTGGCTACACCTTC. This sequence encodes CASSLGPEWTGYTF.